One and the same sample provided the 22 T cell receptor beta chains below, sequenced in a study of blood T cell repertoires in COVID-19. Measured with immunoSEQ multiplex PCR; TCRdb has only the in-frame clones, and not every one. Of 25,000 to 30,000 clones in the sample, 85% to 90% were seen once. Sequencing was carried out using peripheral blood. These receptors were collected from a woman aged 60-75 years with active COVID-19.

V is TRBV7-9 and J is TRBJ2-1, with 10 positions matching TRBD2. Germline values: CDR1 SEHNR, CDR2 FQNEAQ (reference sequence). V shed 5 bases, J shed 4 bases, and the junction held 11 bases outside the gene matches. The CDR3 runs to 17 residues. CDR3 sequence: CASSPAGGSGIYNEQFF. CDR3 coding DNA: TGTGCCAGCAGCCCAGCGGGAGGGTCCGGGATATACAATGAGCAGTTCTTC. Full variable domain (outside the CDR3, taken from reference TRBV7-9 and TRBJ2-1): DTGVSQNPRHKITKRGQNVTFRCDPISEHNRLYWYRQTLGQGPEFLTYFQNEAQLEKSRLLSDRFSAERPKGSFSTLEIQRTEQGDSAMYLCASSPAGGSGIYNEQFFGPGTRLTVL.

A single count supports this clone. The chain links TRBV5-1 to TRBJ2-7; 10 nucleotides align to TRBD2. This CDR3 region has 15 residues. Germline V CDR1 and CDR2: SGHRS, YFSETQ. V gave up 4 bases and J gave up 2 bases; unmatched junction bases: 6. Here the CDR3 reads CASSPMLAGAYEQYF. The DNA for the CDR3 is TGCGCCAGCAGCCCAATGCTAGCGGGAGCCTACGAGCAGTACTTC.

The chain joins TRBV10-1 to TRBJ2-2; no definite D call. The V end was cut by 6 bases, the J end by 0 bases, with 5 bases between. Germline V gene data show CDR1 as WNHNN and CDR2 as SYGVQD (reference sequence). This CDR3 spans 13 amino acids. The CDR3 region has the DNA TGCGCCAGCAGCGTAGCGAACACCGGGGAGCTGTTTTTT. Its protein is CASSVANTGELFF.

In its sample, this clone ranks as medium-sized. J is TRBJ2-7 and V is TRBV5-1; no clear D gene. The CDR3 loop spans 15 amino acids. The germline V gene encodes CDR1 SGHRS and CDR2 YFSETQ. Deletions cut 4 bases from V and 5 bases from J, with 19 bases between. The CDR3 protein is CASSMFRVPTDEQYF. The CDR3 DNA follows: TGCGCCAGCAGCATGTTCCGGGTCCCTACGGACGAGCAGTACTTC.

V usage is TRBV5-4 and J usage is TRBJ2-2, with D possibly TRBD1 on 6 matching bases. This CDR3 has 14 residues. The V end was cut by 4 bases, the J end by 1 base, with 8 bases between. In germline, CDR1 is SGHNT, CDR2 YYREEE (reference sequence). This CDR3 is CASSLGQNTGELFF. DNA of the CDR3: TGTGCCAGCAGCCTGGGACAGAACACCGGGGAGCTGTTTTTT.

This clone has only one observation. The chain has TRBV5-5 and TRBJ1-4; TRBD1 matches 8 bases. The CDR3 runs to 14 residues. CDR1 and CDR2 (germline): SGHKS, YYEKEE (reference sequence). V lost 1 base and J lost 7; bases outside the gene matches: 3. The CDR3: CASSLPQGGEKLFF. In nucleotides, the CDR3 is TGTGCCAGCAGCTTGCCACAGGGGGGTGAAAAACTGTTTTTT.

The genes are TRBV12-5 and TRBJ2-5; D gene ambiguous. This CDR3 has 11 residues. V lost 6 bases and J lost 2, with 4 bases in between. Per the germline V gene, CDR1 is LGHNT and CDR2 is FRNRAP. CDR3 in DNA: TGTGCTAGTGGCACACAAGAGACCCAGTACTTC. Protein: CASGTQETQYF.

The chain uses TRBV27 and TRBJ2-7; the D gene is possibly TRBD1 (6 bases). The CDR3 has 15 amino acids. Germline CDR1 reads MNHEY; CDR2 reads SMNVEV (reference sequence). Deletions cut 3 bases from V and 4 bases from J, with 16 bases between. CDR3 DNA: TGTGCCAGCAGTTTGGAACCCGGACAGAGATACGAGCAGTACTTC. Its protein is CASSLEPGQRYEQYF.

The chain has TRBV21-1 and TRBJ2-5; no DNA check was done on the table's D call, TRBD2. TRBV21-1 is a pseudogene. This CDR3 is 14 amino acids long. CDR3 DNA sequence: TGTGCCAGCAGCAAAGAGACGGGGGAAGAGACCCAGTACTTC. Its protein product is CASSKETGEETQYF.

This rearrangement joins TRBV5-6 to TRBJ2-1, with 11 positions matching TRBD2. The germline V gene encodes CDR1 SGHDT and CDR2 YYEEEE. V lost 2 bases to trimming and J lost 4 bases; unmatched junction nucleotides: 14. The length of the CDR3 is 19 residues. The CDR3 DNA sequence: TGTGCCAGCAGCTTCGTACTAGCGGGAGCCATGGTGGGTTACAATGAGCAGTTCTTC. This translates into CASSFVLAGAMVGYNEQFF. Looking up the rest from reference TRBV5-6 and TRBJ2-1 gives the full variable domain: DAGVTQSPTHLIKTRGQQVTLRCSPKSGHDTVSWYQQALGQGPQFIFQYYEEEERQRGNFPDRFSGHQFPNYSSELNVNALLLGDSALYLCASSFVLAGAMVGYNEQFFGPGTRLTVL.

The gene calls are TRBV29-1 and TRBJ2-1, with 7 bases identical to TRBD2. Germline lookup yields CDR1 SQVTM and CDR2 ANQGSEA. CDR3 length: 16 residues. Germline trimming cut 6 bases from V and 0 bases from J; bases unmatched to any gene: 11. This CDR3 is CSVNQIAGGSYNEQFF. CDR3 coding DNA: TGCAGCGTCAATCAAATAGCGGGCGGCTCCTACAATGAGCAGTTCTTC.

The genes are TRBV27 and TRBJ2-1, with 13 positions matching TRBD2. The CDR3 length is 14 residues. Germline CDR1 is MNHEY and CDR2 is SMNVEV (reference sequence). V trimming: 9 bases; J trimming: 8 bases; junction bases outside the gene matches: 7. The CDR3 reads CASNRLAGGHEQFF. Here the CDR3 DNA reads TGTGCCAGTAATAGACTAGCGGGAGGTCATGAGCAGTTCTTC.

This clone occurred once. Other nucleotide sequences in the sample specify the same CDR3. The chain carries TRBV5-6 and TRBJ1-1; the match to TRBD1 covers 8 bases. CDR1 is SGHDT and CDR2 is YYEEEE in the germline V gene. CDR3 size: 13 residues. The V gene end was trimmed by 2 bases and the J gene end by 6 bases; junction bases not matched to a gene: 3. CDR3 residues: CASSLGQGAEAFF. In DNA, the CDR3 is TGTGCCAGCAGCTTAGGACAGGGCGCTGAAGCTTTCTTT. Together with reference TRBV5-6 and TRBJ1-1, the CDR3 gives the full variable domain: DAGVTQSPTHLIKTRGQQVTLRCSPKSGHDTVSWYQQALGQGPQFIFQYYEEEERQRGNFPDRFSGHQFPNYSSELNVNALLLGDSALYLCASSLGQGAEAFFGQGTRLTVV.

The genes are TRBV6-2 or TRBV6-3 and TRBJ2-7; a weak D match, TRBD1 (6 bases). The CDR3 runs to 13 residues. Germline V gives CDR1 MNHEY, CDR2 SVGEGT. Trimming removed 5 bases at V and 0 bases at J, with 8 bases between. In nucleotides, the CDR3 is TGTGCCAGCAGTCAGGACAGCTCCTACGAGCAGTACTTC. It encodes CASSQDSSYEQYF.

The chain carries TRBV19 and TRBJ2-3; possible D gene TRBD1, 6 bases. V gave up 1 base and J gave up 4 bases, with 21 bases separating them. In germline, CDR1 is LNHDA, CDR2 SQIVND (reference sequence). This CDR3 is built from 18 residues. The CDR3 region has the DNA TGTGCCAGTAGTATAGGGGGGCCCAGCGGACGATCGGCAGATACGCAGTATTTT. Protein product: CASSIGGPSGRSADTQYF.

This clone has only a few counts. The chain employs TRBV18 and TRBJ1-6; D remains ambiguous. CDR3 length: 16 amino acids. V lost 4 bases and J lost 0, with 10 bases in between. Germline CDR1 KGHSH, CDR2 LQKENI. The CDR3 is CASSLVVSSYNSPLHF. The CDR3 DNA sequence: TGTGCCAGCTCACTCGTCGTGAGCTCCTATAATTCACCCCTCCACTTT.

The CDR3 region has the DNA TGTGCCAGCGCCGCCGGGACAGGGTATGGGAATCAGCCCCAGCATTTT. Translation: CASAAGTGYGNQPQHF. V gene TRBV3-1 (or the pseudogene TRBV3-2) combines with J gene TRBJ1-5, with 9 bases that match TRBD1. The CDR3 loop spans 16 amino acids. V shed 8 bases, J shed 4 bases, and the junction held 12 bases outside the gene matches. Looked up from germline, CDR1 is LGHDT and CDR2 is YNNKEL (reference sequence).

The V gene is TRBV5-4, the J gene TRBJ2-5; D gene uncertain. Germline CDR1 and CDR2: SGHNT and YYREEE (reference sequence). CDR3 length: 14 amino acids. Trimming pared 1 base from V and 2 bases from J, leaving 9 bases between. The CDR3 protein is CASSLPGGQETQYF. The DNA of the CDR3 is TGTGCCAGCAGCTTGCCTGGCGGACAAGAGACCCAGTACTTC.

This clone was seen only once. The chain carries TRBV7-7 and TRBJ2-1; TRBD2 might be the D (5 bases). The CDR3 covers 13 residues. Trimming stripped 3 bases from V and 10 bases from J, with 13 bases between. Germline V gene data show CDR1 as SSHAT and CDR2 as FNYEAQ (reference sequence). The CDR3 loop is CASSLAQEEEQFF. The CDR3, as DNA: TGTGCCAGCAGCTTGGCGCAGGAGGAAGAGCAGTTCTTC.

The CDR3 loop reads CASSLVGAVYSNQPQHF. The DNA of the CDR3 is TGTGCCAGCAGCTTAGTTGGGGCAGTTTATAGCAATCAGCCCCAGCATTTT. The chain has TRBV11-3 and TRBJ1-5, with D maybe TRBD1 (5 bases). Trimming removed 1 base at V and 0 bases at J, with 13 bases between. Germline lookup yields CDR1 SGHNT and CDR2 YENEEA. The length of the CDR3 is 17 residues. Based on the CDR3 plus reference TRBV11-3 and TRBJ1-5, the full variable domain is EAGVVQSPRYKIIEKKQPVAFWCNPISGHNTLYWYLQNLGQGPELLIRYENEEAVDDSQLPKDRFSAERLKGVDSTLKIQPAELGDSAVYLCASSLVGAVYSNQPQHFGDGTRLSIL.

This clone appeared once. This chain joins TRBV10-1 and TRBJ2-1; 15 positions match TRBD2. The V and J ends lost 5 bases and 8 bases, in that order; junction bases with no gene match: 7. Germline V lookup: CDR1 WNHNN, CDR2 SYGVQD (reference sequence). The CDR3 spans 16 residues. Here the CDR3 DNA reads TGCGCCAGCAGTCCTGGACTAGCGGGAGGGGGCTATGAGCAGTTCTTC. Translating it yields CASSPGLAGGGYEQFF.

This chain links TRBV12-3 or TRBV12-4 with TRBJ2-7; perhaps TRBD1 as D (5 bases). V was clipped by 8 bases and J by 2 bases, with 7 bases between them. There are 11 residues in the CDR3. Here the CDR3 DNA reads TGTGCCAGCGGACACCCCTACGAGCAGTACTTC. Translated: CASGHPYEQYF.